This T cell receptor beta chain was found in a study of graft-versus-host responses after intestinal transplantation. On the study more broadly: Anti-thymocyte globulin induction, then tacrolimus and steroids for roughly 3 years, went to all recipients. Findings and caveats of the study: The study associated peak circulating GvH clone levels with early post-transplant HvG declines. Within allografts, high graft-versus-host to host-versus-graft clonal ratios were seen among patients with graft-donor T cell macrochimerism.

Repertoires were generated with immunoSEQ multiplex PCR, while TCRdb's copy carries only in-frame clones and drops some. The sample shows more than 85,000 clones, less than 95% of them seen only once. This clone has a handful of counts. What it binds is not known. The clonotype comes from a human donor who was the organ donor for an intestinal transplant. Here the sequenced sample was unstimulated CD8+ T cells sorted from spleen or lymph node cells, taken before transplant.

The CDR3 region has the DNA TGTGCCAGCAGCTTGCTTACGGGTCACACCGGGGAGCTGTTTTTT. This translates into CASSLLTGHTGELFF. The chain links TRBV5-6 to TRBJ2-2; D call uncertain. Trimming cost V 1 base and J 3 bases, with 10 bases left between them. The CDR3 extends over 15 amino acids. Germline V lookup: CDR1 SGHDT, CDR2 YYEEEE.